This T cell receptor (beta chain) was identified during a study of graft-versus-host responses after intestinal transplantation. Study-wide background: Recipients were given multivisceral, liver-intestinal, or isolated intestinal transplants. Study outcomes and limitations: Recipient marrow harbored GvH clones, some of which surfaced first in ileum or blood. Early post-transplant falls in HvG clones accompanied the peak levels of circulating GvH clones.

Germline CDR1 reads LNHDA; CDR2 reads SQIVND (reference sequence). V shed 6 bases and J 5 bases; nucleotides not matched to a gene: 10. This CDR3 region has 15 residues. Some clones are missing from TCRdb's copy, which holds only in-frame ones; the method was immunoSEQ multiplex PCR. The table shows 99,000 or so clones, with roughly 87% occurring only once. Details on this clone: Its specificity is unknown.

V usage is TRBV19 and J usage is TRBJ2-1, with 7 bases identical to TRBD2. The sequence derives from a human donor who received an intestinal transplant. The sample in question was unstimulated CD4+ T cells sorted from spleen or lymph node cells, obtained before intestinal transplant. The CDR3 is CASRGGGPGDNEQFF. CDR3 in DNA: TGTGCCAGTAGGGGGGGAGGGCCAGGAGACAATGAGCAGTTCTTC.